This is a list of T cell receptor beta chains from one sample in a study of control samples from healthy donors and cancer patients. Data came from immunoSEQ multiplex PCR; TCRdb stores just in-frame clones and leaves some out. The data hold about 80,000 clones, with roughly 89% observed a single time. Sequenced input: blood. Receptors originate from a woman aged 55-70 years in good health. Each CDR3 is given with its conserved first and last residue. A D gene is named only where the DNA matches it firmly. Size is omitted from some rows. Given values are once, few, many or a class for expanded clones.

v_gene,abundance,j_gene,d_gene,CDR3nt,CDR3aa
TRBV19,.,TRBJ1-1,TRBD1,TGTGCCAGTATCCCACAGGGGGCGAATACTGAAGCTTTCTTT,CASIPQGANTEAFF
TRBV14,.,TRBJ1-2,TRBD1,TGTGCCAGCAGCCATGCTGGGACAGTCTATGGCTACACCTTC,CASSHAGTVYGYTF
TRBV4-1,.,TRBJ2-5,.,TGCGCCAGCAGCCAAGGATGGACTGAAGAGACCCAGTACTTC,CASSQGWTEETQYF
TRBV7-6,.,TRBJ1-3,.,TGTGCCAGCAGCTTAGTAATCGGGGCACCTGGAAACACCATATATTTT,CASSLVIGAPGNTIYF
TRBV5-1,.,TRBJ2-7,.,TGCGCCAGCAGCTTGAACGGTTTAACCCTTGGTTACGAGCAGTACTTC,CASSLNGLTLGYEQYF
TRBV28,.,TRBJ1-4,.,TGTGCCAGCAGGTCCTCGGGGCCGAATGAAAAACTGTTTTTT,CASRSSGPNEKLFF
TRBV5-1,.,TRBJ2-5,.,TGCGCCAGCAGCTCGGGGGTGGGCGGAGATTACCAAGAGACCCAGTACTTC,CASSSGVGGDYQETQYF
TRBV5-1,.,TRBJ1-2,.,TGCGCCAGCAGTAATTCGGATGGGGTCACCGGCTATGGCTACACCTTC,CASSNSDGVTGYGYTF
TRBV5-1,.,TRBJ2-1,.,TGCGCCAGCAGCCCTGAAGGTTTGTTACCGTTCTTC,CASSPEGLLPFF
TRBV7-5,once,TRBJ1-5,.,TGTGCCAGAAGCCCAAAATATAGCAATCAGCCCCAGCATTTT,CARSPKYSNQPQHF
TRBV5-1,.,TRBJ2-1,.,TGCGCCAGCAGCTTGGCTGCTATCGGCAATGAGCAGTTCTTC,CASSLAAIGNEQFF
TRBV9,.,TRBJ2-7,TRBD2,TGTGCCAGCAGCGTAGTTTCGGTGGGGGGGCTAGGACTAGCGGGTGGTACTGCCTACGAGCAGTACTTC,CASSVVSVGGLGLAGGTAYEQYF
TRBV11-2,.,TRBJ1-6,.,TGTGCCAGCAGTTTGGAGGGGGCCTATAATTCACCCCTCCACTTT,CASSLEGAYNSPLHF
TRBV7-2,.,TRBJ1-3,.,TGTGCCAGCAGCTTACTCGGCGGGCAGCTTGGAAACACCATATATTTT,CASSLLGGQLGNTIYF
TRBV10-1,.,TRBJ2-3,.,TGCGCCAGCAGTGAGTCGATTGCAGATACGCAGTATTTT,CASSESIADTQYF
TRBV18,.,TRBJ1-5,.,TGTGCCAGCTCACCTTCTACCGATCAGCCCCAGCATTTT,CASSPSTDQPQHF
TRBV18,.,TRBJ1-2,TRBD1,TGTGCCAGCTCACCAGAAGCAGGGGGGAATGGCTACACCTTC,CASSPEAGGNGYTF
TRBV15,.,TRBJ2-7,.,TGTGCCACCAGCAGAGATGGAAGCGGCGAGCAGTACTTC,CATSRDGSGEQYF
TRBV7-6,.,TRBJ2-2,TRBD2,TGTGCCAGCAGCTTAGCACTAGCGGGGGGCGCGAACACCGGGGAGCTGTTTTTT,CASSLALAGGANTGELFF
TRBV2,.,TRBJ2-3,TRBD1,TGTGCCAGCAGTTCCACCGGGACAGTAGATACGCAGTATTTT,CASSSTGTVDTQYF
TRBV2,few,TRBJ2-1,TRBD1,TGTGCCAGCAGTGCGGGGCGAGGGACAGGTGGGAGTTTGAAGCAGTTCTTC,CASSAGRGTGGSLKQFF
TRBV5-4,.,TRBJ1-2,TRBD1,TGTGCCAGCAGCTCCCCGGGACAGGTCCCCCATGGCTACACCTTC,CASSSPGQVPHGYTF
TRBV6-5,once,TRBJ2-2,.,TGTGCCAGCAGTTACAGGGAGATGAACACCGGGGAGCTGTTTTTT,CASSYREMNTGELFF
TRBV28,few,TRBJ1-2,.,TGTGCCAGCAGTAAGCTTCCGGTACACTCCTTGGGAGGCTACACCTTC,CASSKLPVHSLGGYTF
TRBV9,few,TRBJ2-7,.,TGTGCCAGCAGCGTAGGCCTGGACCTCAATTATGTCGCCTACGAGCAGTACTTC,CASSVGLDLNYVAYEQYF
TRBV6-5,few,TRBJ2-3,TRBD2,TGTGCCAGCAATCAGCGGGGGCGGGGCACAGATACGCAGTATTTT,CASNQRGRGTDTQYF
TRBV29-1,.,TRBJ2-5,.,TGCAGCGTTGTGCTTAGTGGTGGGCTGTACCAAGAGACCCAGTACTTC,CSVVLSGGLYQETQYF
TRBV10-3,.,TRBJ2-7,.,TGTGCCATCAGTGAGTCCGGGGACGGGAGATACGAGCAGTACTTC,CAISESGDGRYEQYF
TRBV15,.,TRBJ2-3,.,TGTGCCACCAGCTATCCTGATGGCGTAGATACGCAGTATTTT,CATSYPDGVDTQYF
TRBV6-5,.,TRBJ1-1,.,TGTGCCAGCAGCCCGGAACCGGGACGCGGAGCTTTCTTT,CASSPEPGRGAFF
TRBV14,once,TRBJ2-3,.,TGTGCCAGCAGCCACTACGAAGGGGCAGAAAGATTCACAGATACGCAGTATTTT,CASSHYEGAERFTDTQYF
TRBV5-1,once,TRBJ1-1,.,TGCGCCAGCAGAGAGGGTGTTAGTATGAACACTGAAGCTTTCTTT,CASREGVSMNTEAFF
TRBV6-5,.,TRBJ1-1,.,TGTGCCAGCAGTTACTCCAGGGGAGACACTGAAGCTTTCTTT,CASSYSRGDTEAFF
TRBV18,.,TRBJ1-3,.,TGTGCCAGCTCACCATACGAGGGATGGTTGGACACCATATATTTT,CASSPYEGWLDTIYF
TRBV7-2,.,TRBJ2-2,TRBD2,TGTGCCAGCAGCTACCGGGGACTAGGGAACACCGGGGAGCTGTTTTTT,CASSYRGLGNTGELFF
TRBV11-3,.,TRBJ2-1,TRBD2,TGTGCCAGCAGTCGCCCGGGACTAGCCAATGAGCAGTTCTTC,CASSRPGLANEQFF
TRBV25-1,.,TRBJ1-2,TRBD1,TGTGCCAGCGCCCGGACAGGGATGAATGGCTACACCTTC,CASARTGMNGYTF
TRBV6-5,.,TRBJ1-2,.,TGTGCCAGCAGGGGGGTTAGTACAGGGAACTATGGCTACACCTTC,CASRGVSTGNYGYTF
TRBV10-3,.,TRBJ1-4,TRBD1,TGTGCCATCAGCCCGGGACAGGGATCTAATGAAAAACTGTTTTTT,CAISPGQGSNEKLFF
TRBV5-1,.,TRBJ2-4,.,TGCGCCAGCAGCTTCGGGTACGAGACACGAATAGCCAAAAACATTCAGTACTTC,CASSFGYETRIAKNIQYF
TRBV2,.,TRBJ2-2,TRBD2,TGTGCCAGCAGTAAGGGACTAGCGGGAGGCACCGGGGAGCTGTTTTTT,CASSKGLAGGTGELFF
TRBV7-2,once,TRBJ1-1,TRBD1,TGTGCCAGCAGCTCCAGACAGGGCTTGGTCACTGAAGCTTTCTTT,CASSSRQGLVTEAFF